The 27 T cell receptor beta chains below come from one sample, sequenced in a study of blood T cell repertoires in COVID-19. This table comes from immunoSEQ multiplex PCR, and its TCRdb copy is limited to in-frame clones, with some not included. The sample includes 260,000 or so clones, around 83% seen only once; the top ten take 4.5% to 7%. Specimen: peripheral blood. The receptors come from a man older than 75 with acute or convalescent COVID-19.

This clone came up once. The chain has TRBV28 and TRBJ2-7; 9 nucleotides line up with TRBD2. V shed 1 base, J shed 5 bases, and the junction held 9 bases outside the gene matches. This CDR3 has 16 amino acids. Germline V gives CDR1 MDHEN, CDR2 SYDVKM. CDR3: CASSLSPGLAIDEQYF. The CDR3 nucleotides are TGTGCCAGCAGTTTATCTCCGGGACTAGCAATCGACGAGCAGTACTTC.

The chain recombines TRBV2 with TRBJ2-2, with TRBD1 matching 7 bases. V gave up 3 bases and J gave up 7 bases; unmatched junction bases: 2. Per germline, CDR1 SNHLY and CDR2 FYNNEI. The CDR3 contains 13 residues. The CDR3 DNA follows: TGTGCCAGCAGTGACAGGGGGATCGGGGAGCTGTTTTTT. This sequence encodes CASSDRGIGELFF.

This sequence joins TRBV10-3 and TRBJ1-5; possibly TRBD1 for D (5 bases). Trimming took 4 bases from V and 3 from J, leaving 10 bases between them. In germline, CDR1 is ENHRY, CDR2 SYGVKD. The CDR3 has 14 amino acids. DNA for the CDR3: TGTGCCATCAGTGGACAGACGAACAATCAGCCCCAGCATTTT. Protein sequence: CAISGQTNNQPQHF.

This clone has a single count. This chain uses TRBV7-2 with TRBJ2-7, with a possible D match to TRBD1 (5 bases). The CDR3 length is 11 residues. V was cut by 6 bases and J by 6 bases, with 9 bases left in between. Germline assignment: CDR1 SGHTA and CDR2 FQGNSA. This CDR3 reads CASRKGVEQYF. In DNA, the CDR3 is TGTGCCAGCAGAAAAGGGGTCGAGCAGTACTTC. Based on the CDR3 plus reference TRBV7-2 and TRBJ2-7, the full variable domain is GAGVSQSPSNKVTEKGKDVELRCDPISGHTALYWYRQSLGQGLEFLIYFQGNSAPDKSGLPSDRFSAERTGGSVSTLTIQRTQQEDSAVYLCASRKGVEQYFGPGTRLTVT.

The table lists this clone with a count of one. The chain is built from TRBV6-6 and TRBJ2-1; 8 nucleotides align to TRBD2. Germline lookup yields CDR1 MNHNY and CDR2 SVGAGI (reference sequence). The ends lost 5 bases at V and 0 bases at J; junction bases unmatched: 18. The CDR3 runs to 20 residues. The CDR3 DNA follows: TGTGCCAGCAGTCGGGAGGGGCTGGGACTAGTCCCCAACTCCTACAATGAGCAGTTCTTC. It codes for CASSREGLGLVPNSYNEQFF.

This sequence joins TRBV5-1 and TRBJ2-1, with 15 bases that match TRBD2. This CDR3 is built from 17 residues. Germline V lookup: CDR1 SGHRS, CDR2 YFSETQ. V dropped 4 bases and J dropped 9; count of bases not matched to a gene: 11. The CDR3 nucleotides read TGCGCCAGCAGCGCAGACCCGGGACTAGCGGGGGGTAGTGAGCAGTTCTTC. Its protein product is CASSADPGLAGGSEQFF.

The rearrangement links TRBV5-1 to TRBJ1-4; no reliable D call. The CDR3 loop spans 14 amino acids. Germline loops: CDR1 SGHRS, CDR2 YFSETQ. V was trimmed by 4 bases and J by 8 bases, leaving 15 bases between them. The CDR3 sequence: CASSPTSRKEKLFF. The CDR3 DNA reads TGCGCCAGCAGCCCTACTTCTAGGAAGGAAAAACTGTTTTTT.

This clone was recorded once. The gene calls are TRBV10-1 and TRBJ2-1; TRBD1 matches at 9 bases. The CDR3 totals 14 residues. Germline V gene sequence: CDR1 WNHNN, CDR2 SYGVQD (reference sequence). V gave up 6 bases and J gave up 8 bases; unmatched junction bases: 8. The CDR3, as DNA: TGCGCCAGCAGAGCGGGACAGGGAGGCCATGAGCAGTTCTTC. It translates to CASRAGQGGHEQFF.

The rearrangement joins TRBV10-2 to TRBJ2-1, with D unresolved. This CDR3 is 11 amino acids long. Trimming pared 4 bases from V and 9 bases from J, leaving 7 bases between. Germline CDR1 is WSHSY and CDR2 is SAAADI. The CDR3 loop is CASSVHGEQFF. In DNA, the CDR3 is TGCGCCAGCAGTGTTCACGGTGAGCAGTTCTTC.

The chain couples TRBV5-1 to TRBJ2-2; 10 nucleotides line up with TRBD2. V was pared by 0 bases and J by 7 bases, with 9 bases of the junction left unmatched. This CDR3 spans 17 amino acids. CDR1 is SGHRS, CDR2 YFSETQ, per germline. The CDR3 sequence: CASSLAKSGGAGGELFF. The CDR3 region has the DNA TGCGCCAGCAGCTTGGCCAAAAGCGGGGGGGCCGGCGGGGAGCTGTTTTTT.

V and J are TRBV2 and TRBJ2-7; D gene unclear. The length of the CDR3 is 12 residues. Trimming shortened V by 7 bases and J by 6 bases, and 13 bases separated the two germline ends. CDR1 SNHLY and CDR2 FYNNEI come from the germline V gene. The CDR3 coding sequence is TGTGCCAGCACTACTTCAGACTCCGAGCAGTACTTC. Translating gives CASTTSDSEQYF.

DNA of the CDR3: TGTGCCAGCAGCTCCCACAGGGGGCGCGCATATAGAAACATTCAGTACTTC. It yields the protein CASSSHRGRAYRNIQYF. This chain connects TRBV21-1 to TRBJ2-4; the table's D call, TRBD1, was not checked against the DNA. TRBV21-1 is deemed a pseudogene. The CDR3 sequence is 17 residues long.

J is TRBJ2-5 and V is TRBV20-1; no clear D. Germline V gene data show CDR1 as DFQATT and CDR2 as SNEGSKA (reference sequence). V shed 4 bases and J shed 0 bases, with 3 bases lying between them. The CDR3 runs to 11 residues. The CDR3 region is CSAINQETQYF. CDR3 DNA: TGCAGTGCTATTAACCAAGAGACCCAGTACTTC.

The chain carries TRBV5-1 and TRBJ2-3; 12 nucleotides align to TRBD1. Germline loops: CDR1 SGHRS, CDR2 YFSETQ. The CDR3 consists of 16 residues. V was clipped by 6 bases and J by 3 bases; unmatched bases: 8. The DNA for the CDR3 is TGCGCCAGCAAGGTGGGGACAGGGGGCGCAACAGATACGCAGTATTTT. Translating gives CASKVGTGGATDTQYF.

This rearrangement joins TRBV12-2 to TRBJ1-6. TRBV12-2 is recorded as a pseudogene. There are 18 residues in the CDR3. CDR3 amino acids: CASRLVVCGGGDNSPLHF. The CDR3 nucleotides read TGTGCAAGTCGCTTAGTGGTTTGCGGAGGGGGGGATAATTCACCCCTCCACTTT.

The chain couples TRBV6-1 to TRBJ2-7, with D maybe TRBD1 (5 bases). This CDR3 region has 17 residues. Germline CDR1 is MNHNS and CDR2 is SASEGT. Trimming cost V 2 bases and J 0 bases, with 17 bases left between them. The DNA for the CDR3 is TGTGCCAGCAGTGAATCCAGAACAGGCCTAAGCTCCTACGAGCAGTACTTC. Translation: CASSESRTGLSSYEQYF.

This chain connects TRBV5-1 to TRBJ2-3; a possible D gene is TRBD2 (5 bases). The CDR3 totals 15 residues. V lost 4 bases and J lost 0, with 12 bases in between. Germline V CDR1 and CDR2: SGHRS, YFSETQ. CDR3 DNA: TGCGCCAGCAGCGTATTAGCGCCGAGCACAGATACGCAGTATTTT. Protein: CASSVLAPSTDTQYF. The variable domain in full, with the rest retrieved from reference TRBV5-1 and TRBJ2-3, is KAGVTQTPRYLIKTRGQQVTLSCSPISGHRSVSWYQQTPGQGLQFLFEYFSETQRNKGNFPGRFSGRQFSNSRSEMNVSTLELGDSALYLCASSVLAPSTDTQYFGPGTRLTVL.

The chain is built from TRBV18 and TRBJ1-1; D is perhaps TRBD1 (5 bases). The CDR3 is made up of 14 amino acids. Trimming removed 3 bases from V and 6 bases from J, with 14 bases in between. CDR1 is KGHSH and CDR2 is LQKENI in the germline V gene. The CDR3 DNA follows: TGTGCCAGCTCACCCAGGACACGCGTCGCTGAAGCTTTCTTT. Protein: CASSPRTRVAEAFF.

The chain is built from TRBV18 and TRBJ2-5, with a weak D call TRBD2 (8 bases). V shed 6 bases and J shed 2 bases, with 16 bases lying between them. There are 15 residues in the CDR3. The germline gives CDR1 KGHSH, CDR2 LQKENI. The CDR3 region has the DNA TGTGCCAGCTCTTTTCGGGGGGGACAGCAAGAGACCCAGTACTTC. Its translation is CASSFRGGQQETQYF.

This sequence joins TRBV28 and TRBJ1-5; D perhaps matches TRBD1 (6 bases). The CDR3 has 17 amino acids. The V end lost 8 bases, the J end lost 2 bases, and 22 bases lay between the germline ends. CDR1 and CDR2 from the germline V gene are MDHEN and SYDVKM. The CDR3 region has the DNA TGTGCCAGCCACGGAACTGCGCCGACAGGAGGCAATCAGCCCCAGCATTTT. This codes for CASHGTAPTGGNQPQHF.

J is TRBJ1-1 and V is TRBV30; 7 positions agree with TRBD1. The CDR3 contains 12 residues. J lost 12 bases, V lost 0 bases, and 7 bases had no gene match. Per the germline V gene, CDR1 is GTSNPN and CDR2 is SVGIG (reference sequence). The CDR3 protein is CAWSVPGGITFF. The CDR3 coding sequence is TGTGCCTGGAGTGTACCAGGGGGTATAACTTTCTTT.

The CDR3 loop reads CASSTYYQETQYF. The CDR3 nucleotides are TGTGCCAGCAGTACTTACTACCAAGAGACCCAGTACTTC. The V call is TRBV28, the J call TRBJ2-5; D not resolved. This CDR3 comprises 13 residues. The V gene's germline CDR1 is MDHEN and CDR2 SYDVKM. The V gene lost 5 bases and the J gene lost 0 bases, with 7 bases spanning the gap.

V and J are TRBV5-1 and TRBJ1-2, with D possibly TRBD1 on 6 matching bases. Looked up from germline, CDR1 is SGHRS and CDR2 is YFSETQ. V lost 2 bases to trimming and J lost 4 bases, with 12 bases between them. The CDR3 loop spans 14 amino acids. The CDR3 DNA follows: TGCGCCAGCAGCTTACAGGGCTCCTCCTATGGCTACACCTTC. This sequence encodes CASSLQGSSYGYTF.

The genes are TRBV28 and TRBJ2-5; D is possibly TRBD2 (7 bases). CDR1 and CDR2 (germline): MDHEN, SYDVKM. The V end was cut by 8 bases, the J end by 4 bases, with 11 bases between. The CDR3 spans 12 residues. DNA for the CDR3: TGTGCCAGCGGGGGGGCCGTAGAGACCCAGTACTTC. The encoded protein is CASGGAVETQYF.

This sequence joins TRBV28 and TRBJ1-2; D may be TRBD1 (5 bases). Trimming took off 11 bases at V and 0 bases at J, with 16 bases between the two ends. Germline V gives CDR1 MDHEN, CDR2 SYDVKM. The CDR3 is 14 residues long. CDR3 loop: CAGRQPSTNYGYTF. Here the CDR3 DNA reads TGTGCCGGACGACAGCCTTCTACTAACTATGGCTACACCTTC.

The chain recombines TRBV27 with TRBJ2-2; D is uncertain. The CDR3 has 13 residues. Germline assignment: CDR1 MNHEY and CDR2 SMNVEV (reference sequence). The germline V and J ends were trimmed by 2 bases and 6 bases, with 7 bases remaining between them. The CDR3, as DNA: TGTGCCAGCAGTTTACGCGGCGCCGGGGAGCTGTTTTTT. The encoded protein is CASSLRGAGELFF.

The rearrangement joins TRBV5-1 to TRBJ2-5, with a weak D call TRBD1 (6 bases). The V and J ends lost 0 bases and 1 base respectively, with 16 bases between them. The CDR3 loop spans 17 amino acids. Germline V gene sequence: CDR1 SGHRS, CDR2 YFSETQ. CDR3 sequence: CASSLAKGGPFQETQYF. The CDR3 nucleotides read TGCGCCAGCAGCTTGGCCAAAGGGGGACCTTTCCAAGAGACCCAGTACTTC.